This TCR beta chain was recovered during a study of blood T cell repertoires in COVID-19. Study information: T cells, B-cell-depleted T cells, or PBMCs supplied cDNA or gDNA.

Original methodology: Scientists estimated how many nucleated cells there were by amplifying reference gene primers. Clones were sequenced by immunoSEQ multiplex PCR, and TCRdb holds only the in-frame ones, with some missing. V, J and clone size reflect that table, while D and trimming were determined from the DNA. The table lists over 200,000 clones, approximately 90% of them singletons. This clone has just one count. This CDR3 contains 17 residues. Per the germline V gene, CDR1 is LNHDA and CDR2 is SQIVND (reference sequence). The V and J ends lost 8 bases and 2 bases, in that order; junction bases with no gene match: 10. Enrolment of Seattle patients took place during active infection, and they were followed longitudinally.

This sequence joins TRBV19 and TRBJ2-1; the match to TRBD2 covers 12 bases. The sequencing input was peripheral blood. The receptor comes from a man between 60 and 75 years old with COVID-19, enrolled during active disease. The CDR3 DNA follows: TGTGCCAGTCGGTCTAGCGGGGGGGCCGGTCCCTACAATGAGCAGTTCTTC. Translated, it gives CASRSSGGAGPYNEQFF.